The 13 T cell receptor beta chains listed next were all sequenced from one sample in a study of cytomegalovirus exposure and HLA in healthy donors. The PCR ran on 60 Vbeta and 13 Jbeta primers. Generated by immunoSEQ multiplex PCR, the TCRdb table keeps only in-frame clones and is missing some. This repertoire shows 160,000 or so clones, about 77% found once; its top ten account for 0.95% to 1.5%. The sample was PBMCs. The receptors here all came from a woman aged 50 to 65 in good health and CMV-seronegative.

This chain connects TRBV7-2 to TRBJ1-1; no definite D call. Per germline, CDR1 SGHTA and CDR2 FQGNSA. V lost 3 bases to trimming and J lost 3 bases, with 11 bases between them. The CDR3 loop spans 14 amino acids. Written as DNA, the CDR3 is TGTGCCAGCAGCTTCCGGGGAGCGGACACTGAAGCTTTCTTT. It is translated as CASSFRGADTEAFF.

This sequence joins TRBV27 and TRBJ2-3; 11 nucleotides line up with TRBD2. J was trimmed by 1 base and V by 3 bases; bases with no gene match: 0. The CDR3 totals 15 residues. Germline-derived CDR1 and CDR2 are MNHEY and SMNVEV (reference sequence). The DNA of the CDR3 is TGTGCCAGCAGTTTGACTAGCGGGGGCACAGATACGCAGTATTTT. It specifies CASSLTSGGTDTQYF.

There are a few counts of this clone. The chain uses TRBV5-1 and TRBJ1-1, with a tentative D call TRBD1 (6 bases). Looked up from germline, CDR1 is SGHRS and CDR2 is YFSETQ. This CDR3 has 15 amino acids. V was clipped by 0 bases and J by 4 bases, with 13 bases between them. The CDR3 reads CASSLEAQGGTEAFF. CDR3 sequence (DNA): TGCGCCAGCAGCTTGGAGGCACAGGGTGGCACTGAAGCTTTCTTT.

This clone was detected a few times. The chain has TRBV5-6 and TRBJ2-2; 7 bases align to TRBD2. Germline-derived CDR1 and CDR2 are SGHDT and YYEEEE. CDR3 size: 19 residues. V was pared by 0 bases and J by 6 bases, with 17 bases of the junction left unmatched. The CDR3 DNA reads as TGTGCCAGCAGCTTGGATCTAGCGGAGATAACAATAGGGTCCGGGGAGCTGTTTTTT. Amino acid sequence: CASSLDLAEITIGSGELFF. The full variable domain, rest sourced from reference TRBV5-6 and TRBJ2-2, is DAGVTQSPTHLIKTRGQQVTLRCSPKSGHDTVSWYQQALGQGPQFIFQYYEEEERQRGNFPDRFSGHQFPNYSSELNVNALLLGDSALYLCASSLDLAEITIGSGELFFGEGSRLTVL.

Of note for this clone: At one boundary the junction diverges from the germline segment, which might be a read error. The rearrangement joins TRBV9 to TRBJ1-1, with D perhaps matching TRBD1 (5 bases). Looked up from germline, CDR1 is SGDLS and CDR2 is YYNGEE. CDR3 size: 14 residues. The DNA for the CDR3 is TGTGCCAGCAGCGTAGACCCGACAGAAGGCACTCAGCTCTTT. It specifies CASSVDPTEGTQLF. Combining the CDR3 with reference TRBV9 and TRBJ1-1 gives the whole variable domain DSGVTQTPKHLITATGQRVTLRCSPRSGDLSVYWYQQSLDQGLQFLIQYYNGEERAKGNILERFSAQQFPDLHSELNLSSLELGDSALYFCASSVDPTEGTQLFGQGTRLTVV.

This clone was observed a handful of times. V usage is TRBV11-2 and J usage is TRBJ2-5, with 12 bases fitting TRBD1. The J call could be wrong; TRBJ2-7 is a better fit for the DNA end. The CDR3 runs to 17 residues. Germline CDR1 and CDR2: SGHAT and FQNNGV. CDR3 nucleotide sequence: TGTGCCAGCAGTCCGGGACAGGGGGCGGGTTATCGTTACGAGCAGTACTTC. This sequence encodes CASSPGQGAGYRYEQYF.

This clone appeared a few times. This chain's CDR3 is CASRGPGRTEAFF. CDR3 DNA: TGTGCCAGCAGGGGCCCAGGCCGAACTGAAGCTTTCTTT. The genes are TRBV6-1 and TRBJ1-1; D is ambiguous. Germline V gene lookup returns CDR1 MNHNS and CDR2 SASEGT. This CDR3 is built from 13 residues. V shed 6 bases and J shed 5 bases, with 13 bases lying between them.

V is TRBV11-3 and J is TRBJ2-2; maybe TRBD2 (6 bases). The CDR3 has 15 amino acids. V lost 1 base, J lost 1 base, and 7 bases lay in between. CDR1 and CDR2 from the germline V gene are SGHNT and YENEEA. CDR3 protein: CASSLGTKNTGELFF. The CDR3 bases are TGTGCCAGCAGCTTAGGGACTAAGAACACCGGGGAGCTGTTTTTT. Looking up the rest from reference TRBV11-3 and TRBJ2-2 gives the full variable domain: EAGVVQSPRYKIIEKKQPVAFWCNPISGHNTLYWYLQNLGQGPELLIRYENEEAVDDSQLPKDRFSAERLKGVDSTLKIQPAELGDSAVYLCASSLGTKNTGELFFGEGSRLTVL.

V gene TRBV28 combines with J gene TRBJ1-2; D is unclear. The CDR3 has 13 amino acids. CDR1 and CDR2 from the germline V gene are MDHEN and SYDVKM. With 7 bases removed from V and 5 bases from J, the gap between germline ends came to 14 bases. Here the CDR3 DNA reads TGTGCCAGCATGGGTCAGGTCAATTATGGCTACACCTTC. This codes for CASMGQVNYGYTF.

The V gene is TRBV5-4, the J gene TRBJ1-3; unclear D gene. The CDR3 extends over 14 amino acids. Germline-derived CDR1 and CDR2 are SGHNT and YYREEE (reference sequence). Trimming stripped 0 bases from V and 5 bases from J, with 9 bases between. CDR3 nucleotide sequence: TGTGCCAGCAGCTTGGGTCTGGGCCGAAACACCATATATTTT. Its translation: CASSLGLGRNTIYF.

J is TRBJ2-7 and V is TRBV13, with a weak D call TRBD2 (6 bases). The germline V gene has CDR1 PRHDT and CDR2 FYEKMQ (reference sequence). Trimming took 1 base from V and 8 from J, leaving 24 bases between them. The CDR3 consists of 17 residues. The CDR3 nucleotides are TGTGCCAGCAGCTTAGAAGGTACAGGAGGGATGGGCAGTAAGCAGTACTTC. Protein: CASSLEGTGGMGSKQYF.

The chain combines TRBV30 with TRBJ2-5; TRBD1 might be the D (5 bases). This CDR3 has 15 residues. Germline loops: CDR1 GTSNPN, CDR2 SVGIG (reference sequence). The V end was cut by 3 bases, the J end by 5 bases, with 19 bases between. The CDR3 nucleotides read TGTGCCTGGAGGAATGGGGCAAAACGGTGGGAGACCCAGTACTTC. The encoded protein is CAWRNGAKRWETQYF. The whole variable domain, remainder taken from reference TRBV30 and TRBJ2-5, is SQTIHQWPATLVQPVGSPLSLECTVEGTSNPNLYWYRQAAGRGLQLLFYSVGIGQISSEVPQNLSASRPQDRQFILSSKKLLLSDSGFYLCAWRNGAKRWETQYFGPGTRLLVL.

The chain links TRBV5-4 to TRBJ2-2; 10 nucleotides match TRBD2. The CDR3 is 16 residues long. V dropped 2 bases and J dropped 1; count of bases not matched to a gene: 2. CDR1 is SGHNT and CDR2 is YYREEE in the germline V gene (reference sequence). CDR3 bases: TGTGCCAGCAGCTTAAGGACTAGCGGGAACACCGGGGAGCTGTTTTTT. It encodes CASSLRTSGNTGELFF.